The 30 T cell receptor beta chains listed next were all sequenced from one sample in a study of T cells in Graves' hyperthyroidism and ophthalmopathy (dated by TCRdb to about 2019). Library construction relied on multiplex PCR. Sequencing was performed on an Illumina HiSeq 2000. TCR beta CDR3 regions were amplified from RNA transcripts. A first-round RT-PCR of the TCR CDR3 used the HTBI primer set with the Qiagen OneStep RT-PCR kit. TCRdb's own reprocessing of the public reads used fastp at Q25 and MiXCR and kept productive beta chains. Each CDR3 protein gets just one entry, which takes the most common genes and DNA from the rows behind it. This sample has 500,000 to 650,000 distinct CDR3 sequences in its table, and 14% of those were observed once. Around 13% of the sample comes from the top ten. Sequenced sample: blood. These TCRs come from a woman between 45 and 60 years old with Graves' ophthalmopathy.

This clonotype was counted at least ten times. This rearrangement joins TRBV6-1 to TRBJ1-2, with unresolved D. Per the germline V gene, CDR1 is MNHNS and CDR2 is SASEGT. The ends were cut back, 2 bases at V and 1 base at J, with 8 bases in the middle. The CDR3 has 14 amino acids. CDR3 bases: TGTGCCAGCAGTGAACAGGAGGTTAACTATGGCTACACCTTC. Protein product: CASSEQEVNYGYTF.

The sample holds many counts of this clonotype. The chain uses TRBV6-2 or TRBV6-3 and TRBJ1-5; D possibly corresponds to TRBD1 (5 bases). This CDR3 has 16 amino acids. V lost 7 bases, J lost 4 bases, and 20 bases lay in between. Germline V gene lookup returns CDR1 MNHEY and CDR2 SVGEGT. CDR3: CASTRRLAGLNQPQHF. The CDR3 DNA reads TGTGCCAGCACCCGGAGGTTAGCGGGACTTAATCAGCCCCAGCATTTT.

This chain uses TRBV29-1 with TRBJ2-5, with D possibly called TRBD1 or TRBD2 (6 bases each). V dropped 8 bases and J dropped 2 bases, with 12 bases sitting between them. The CDR3 runs 12 residues. Germline V lookup: CDR1 SQVTM, CDR2 ANQGSEA. The CDR3 DNA follows: TGCAGCACGCGGGACATTCAAGAGACCCAGTACTTC. Its translation: CSTRDIQETQYF.

V is TRBV24-1 and J is TRBJ2-1, with 8 bases lining up with TRBD2. The last part of the DNA fits TRBJ2-7 better; the J call may be wrong. Per the germline V gene, CDR1 is KGHDR and CDR2 is SFDVKD. This CDR3 contains 15 residues. In nucleotides, the CDR3 is TGTGCCACCAGTGATCAGCTAGCGGGCCACAATGAGCAGTACTTC. It specifies CATSDQLAGHNEQYF.

This clonotype has ten or more counts. The chain uses TRBV18 and TRBJ2-7; 14 nucleotides match TRBD2. V shed 4 bases and J 8 bases; nucleotides not matched to a gene: 10. The CDR3 loop spans 16 amino acids. The germline gives CDR1 KGHSH, CDR2 LQKENI. CDR3 protein: CASSLTGLAGEAQQYF. As DNA, the CDR3 is TGTGCCAGCTCACTGACGGGACTAGCGGGAGAAGCGCAGCAGTACTTC.

V gene TRBV11-3 combines with J gene TRBJ2-2; TRBD2 agrees at 11 bases. From germline, CDR1 is SGHNT and CDR2 YENEEA. Trimming removed 5 bases from V and 9 bases from J; junction bases left unmatched: 11. This CDR3 has 16 amino acids. The CDR3 DNA is TGTGCCAGCAGCCCCTTGGGACTAGCGGTTAATCGGGAGCTGTTTTTT. It translates to CASSPLGLAVNRELFF.

In its sample, this clonotype was seen many times. This rearrangement joins TRBV28 to TRBJ2-3; D may correspond to TRBD1 or TRBD2 (6 bases each). Germline-derived CDR1 and CDR2 are MDHEN and SYDVKM. The CDR3 sequence is 14 residues long. V lost 4 bases to trimming and J lost 1 base, with 9 bases between them. The DNA of the CDR3 is TGTGCCAGCAGTTCCCGGGGGCGCACAGATACGCAGTATTTT. Its translation: CASSSRGRTDTQYF.

In this sample, this clonotype turned up many times. The chain links TRBV9 to TRBJ2-2; D possibly corresponds to TRBD1 (5 bases). The CDR3 spans 15 residues. The germline V gene has CDR1 SGDLS and CDR2 YYNGEE. V was clipped by 3 bases and J by 3 bases, with 12 bases between them. The DNA for the CDR3 is TGTGCCAGCAGCGACATGGACATATACACCGGGGAGCTGTTTTTT. Translated: CASSDMDIYTGELFF.

This clonotype was recorded a few times. The V call is TRBV29-1, the J call TRBJ2-3; D assignment may be TRBD1 or TRBD2 (5 bases each). The CDR3 covers 16 residues. Germline CDR1 reads SQVTM; CDR2 reads ANQGSEA. The CDR3 region is CRVEEVEGYGTDTQYF. Written as DNA, the CDR3 is TGCAGAGTCGAGGAGGTTGAGGGGTATGGCACAGATACGCAGTATTTT.

This clonotype has ten or more counts. The genes are TRBV9 and TRBJ1-5, with TRBD1 as a possible D gene (6 bases). The germline CDR1 and CDR2 sequences are SGDLS and YYNGEE. The CDR3 covers 15 residues. With 0 bases removed from V and 4 bases from J, the gap between germline ends came to 11 bases. The CDR3 region has the DNA TGTGCCAGCAGCGTAGATCCCGGGACAAATCAGCCCCAGCATTTT. Residues: CASSVDPGTNQPQHF.

This clonotype showed up many times. The rearrangement uses TRBV7-9 and TRBJ2-1; the D is unclear. The CDR3 totals 13 residues. From germline, CDR1 is SEHNR and CDR2 FQNEAQ (reference sequence). Trimming removed 1 base from V and 10 bases from J, with 11 bases in between. CDR3 DNA sequence: TGTGCCAGCAGCTTAGTCCGGAACCCCGAGCAGTTCTTC. This gives the protein CASSLVRNPEQFF. Full variable domain (rest looked up from reference TRBV7-9 and TRBJ2-1): DTGVSQNPRHKITKRGQNVTFRCDPISEHNRLYWYRQTLGQGPEFLTYFQNEAQLEKSRLLSDRFSAERPKGSFSTLEIQRTEQGDSAMYLCASSLVRNPEQFFGPGTRLTVL.

Points on this clonotype: A much more abundant neighbour one base away suggests this may be a read error. As the CDR3 is not closed by the conserved phenylalanine or tryptophan, this likely results from a read error. The chain joins TRBV28 to TRBJ1-1; D not resolved. The length of the CDR3 is 14 residues. The germline gives CDR1 MDHEN, CDR2 SYDVKM. Trimming removed 1 base from V and 1 base from J, with 7 bases in between. The CDR3 DNA reads as TGTGCCAGCAGTTTATTTACTGAGAACACTGAAGCTTTCTCT. It translates to CASSLFTENTEAFS.

The rearrangement links TRBV7-9 to TRBJ2-5; TRBD2 aligns across 9 bases. Germline assignment: CDR1 SEHNR and CDR2 FQNEAQ (reference sequence). The CDR3 totals 15 residues. Germline trimming cut 1 base from V and 9 bases from J; bases unmatched to any gene: 9. The CDR3 region has the DNA TGTGCCAGCAGCTTAGGCGGACTAGCGTCCGAGGCCCAGTACTTC. This sequence encodes CASSLGGLASEAQYF.

This clonotype was counted ten times or more. The chain couples TRBV10-3 to TRBJ1-5; tentative D call: TRBD1 (5 bases). The germline V gene encodes CDR1 ENHRY and CDR2 SYGVKD. This CDR3 region has 15 residues. Trimming took off 6 bases at V and 0 bases at J, with 12 bases between the two ends. The CDR3 DNA is TGTGCCATCAGAAGGGACGGAAATAGCAATCAGCCCCAGCATTTT. This gives the protein CAIRRDGNSNQPQHF.

A word on this clonotype: Since a much larger clone is just one base distant, this may be a read error. The V gene is TRBV7-2, the J gene TRBJ2-1; TRBD2 matches at 13 bases. The length of the CDR3 is 20 residues. Per germline, CDR1 SGHTA and CDR2 FQGNSA. CDR3 DNA sequence: TGTGCCAGCAGCTTTGGCCGGACTAGCGGGAGTTTAGGCTCCTACACTGAGCAGTTCTTC. As protein: CASSFGRTSGSLGSYTEQFF.

V is TRBV29-1 and J is TRBJ2-3; 11 bases map to TRBD2. This CDR3 spans 13 amino acids. V was pared by 2 bases and J by 10 bases, with 5 bases of the junction left unmatched. Germline V gene sequence: CDR1 SQVTM, CDR2 ANQGSEA. The CDR3 nucleotides read TGCAGCGTTGAACCTAGCGGGAGGACTTCGCAGTATTTT. It translates to CSVEPSGRTSQYF.

The sample holds a few counts of this clonotype. The genes are TRBV7-9 and TRBJ2-2; no reliable D call. The length of the CDR3 is 15 residues. V lost 5 bases and J 8 bases, leaving 18 bases between the germline ends. Germline CDR1 SEHNR, CDR2 FQNEAQ (reference sequence). CDR3 sequence (DNA): TGTGCCAGCAGCCAATCCTCGGACGTTTGGGGGGAGCTGTTTTTT. Residues: CASSQSSDVWGELFF.

This clonotype was detected ten times or more. The J gene is TRBJ2-7, the V gene TRBV20-1, with no clear D. CDR3 length equals 13 residues. V lost 2 bases to trimming and J lost 0 bases, with 8 bases between them. Germline assignment: CDR1 DFQATT and CDR2 SNEGSKA (reference sequence). CDR3 bases: TGCAGTGCTAGAACCTGGACCTCCTACGAGCAGTACTTC. Encoded protein: CSARTWTSYEQYF.

This clonotype showed up many times. The chain recombines TRBV6-1 with TRBJ1-5, with D perhaps TRBD1 (5 bases). CDR1 is MNHNS, CDR2 SASEGT, per germline. The CDR3 extends over 16 amino acids. The V end was cut by 5 bases, the J end by 2 bases, with 16 bases between. The CDR3 sequence is CASSHRDLGGNQPQHF. DNA for the CDR3: TGTGCCAGCAGTCACCGGGACCTAGGGGGCAATCAGCCCCAGCATTTT.

In its sample, this clonotype was seen many times. This chain connects TRBV28 to TRBJ2-5, with a tentative D call TRBD1 (5 bases). Looked up from germline, CDR1 is MDHEN and CDR2 is SYDVKM. V was shortened by 4 bases and J by 5 bases, with 20 bases between the two germline ends. The CDR3 has 16 amino acids. CDR3 loop: CASSSPARVDWETQYF. CDR3 DNA: TGTGCCAGCAGTTCACCGGCCAGGGTCGATTGGGAGACCCAGTACTTC.

As to this clonotype: Its ends do not fully match the called genes, so a read error is possible. The chain is built from TRBV24-1 and TRBJ2-1, with D possibly matching TRBD2 (6 bases). The V gene's germline CDR1 is KGHDR and CDR2 SFDVKD. The CDR3 runs 16 residues. CDR3 region: CATSPSRGLYYDEQFF. CDR3 sequence (DNA): TGTGCCACCAGCCCCTCGCGGGGACTTTACTACGATGAGCAGTTCTTC.

This clonotype was recorded many times. The rearrangement uses TRBV3-1 and TRBJ1-6; D unresolved. The CDR3 is made up of 13 amino acids. Trimming took off 1 base at V and 7 bases at J, with 5 bases between the two ends. Germline loops: CDR1 LGHDT, CDR2 YNNKEL (reference sequence). The DNA for the CDR3 is TGTGCCAGCAGCCAAGGGGGAAATTCACCCCTCCACTTT. It is translated as CASSQGGNSPLHF.

This clonotype was counted a few times. The chain combines TRBV10-3 with TRBJ2-2; tentative D call: TRBD2 (5 bases). The CDR3 runs to 15 residues. The V end lost 6 bases, the J end lost 5 bases, and 16 bases lay between the germline ends. The germline gives CDR1 ENHRY, CDR2 SYGVKD. CDR3 coding DNA: TGTGCCATCAGGGACGTGGGGAGTGGTACCGGGGAGCTGTTTTTT. As protein: CAIRDVGSGTGELFF.

This clonotype came up a few times. V and J are TRBV20-1 and TRBJ2-1, with 7 positions matching TRBD2. CDR1 DFQATT and CDR2 SNEGSKA come from the germline V gene (reference sequence). This CDR3 region has 16 residues. CDR3 sequence reads: CSATGGEAAFYNEQFF. DNA for the CDR3: TGCAGCGCCACTGGGGGGGAGGCTGCTTTTTACAATGAGCAGTTCTTC.

In its sample, this clonotype was seen many times. V usage is TRBV6-2 or TRBV6-3 and J usage is TRBJ2-7; D possibly corresponds to TRBD2 (5 bases). The V gene's germline CDR1 is MNHEY and CDR2 SVGEGT. V lost 3 bases and J lost 3, with 12 bases in between. This CDR3 has 14 residues. The CDR3 sequence is CASSYLAADYEQYF. CDR3 bases: TGTGCCAGCAGTTATCTGGCAGCGGACTACGAGCAGTACTTC.

The chain uses TRBV10-1 and TRBJ2-7, with D maybe TRBD2 (6 bases). V dropped 7 bases and J dropped 7 bases, with 14 bases sitting between them. There are 12 residues in the CDR3. Per germline, CDR1 WNHNN and CDR2 SYGVQD (reference sequence). Here the CDR3 reads CASTSGTEEQYF. For the CDR3, the DNA is TGCGCCAGCACCTCCGGGACTGAGGAGCAGTACTTC.

The rearrangement links TRBV7-9 to TRBJ1-4; tentatively, D is TRBD1 (5 bases). The germline V gene encodes CDR1 SEHNR and CDR2 FQNEAQ (reference sequence). Trimming pared 2 bases from V and 7 bases from J, leaving 11 bases between. This CDR3 region has 14 residues. CDR3 sequence (DNA): TGTGCCAGCAGCTTAAGTAGAGGGGTTGAAAAACTGTTTTTT. Its translation: CASSLSRGVEKLFF.

In its sample, this clonotype was seen many times. The gene calls are TRBV28 and TRBJ2-7, with D possibly being TRBD1 (5 bases). V gave up 3 bases and J gave up 2 bases, with 11 bases separating them. This CDR3 has 14 amino acids. CDR1 MDHEN and CDR2 SYDVKM come from the germline V gene. CDR3 region: CASSFFQGTYEQYF. The CDR3 DNA follows: TGTGCCAGCAGTTTTTTTCAGGGAACCTACGAGCAGTACTTC.

The chain has TRBV5-1 and TRBJ2-5, with TRBD2 matching over 11 bases. V lost 2 bases, J lost 1 base, and 4 bases stayed unmatched. This CDR3 contains 16 residues. CDR1 and CDR2 (germline): SGHRS, YFSETQ. The CDR3 DNA sequence: TGCGCCAGCAGCTTCGCCGGGACTAGCGGCCAAGAGACCCAGTACTTC. This gives the protein CASSFAGTSGQETQYF.

This clonotype was seen more than once but under ten times. The V call is TRBV19, the J call TRBJ2-1; 9 bases line up with TRBD1. There are 15 residues in the CDR3. V shed 8 bases, J shed 1 base, and the junction held 6 bases outside the gene matches. Germline V gene lookup returns CDR1 LNHDA and CDR2 SQIVND (reference sequence). The CDR3 sequence: CASGGDRASYNEQFF. The DNA of the CDR3 is TGTGCCAGTGGGGGGGACAGGGCATCCTACAATGAGCAGTTCTTC. Together with reference TRBV19 and TRBJ2-1, the CDR3 gives the full variable domain: DGGITQSPKYLFRKEGQNVTLSCEQNLNHDAMYWYRQDPGQGLRLIYYSQIVNDFQKGDIAEGYSVSREKKESFPLTVTSAQKNPTAFYLCASGGDRASYNEQFFGPGTRLTVL.